A selection of T cell receptor beta chains follows, all from one sample in a study of cytomegalovirus exposure and HLA in healthy donors. Using immunoSEQ multiplex PCR, the repertoire was profiled, and TCRdb retains in-frame clones only, with some absent. The sample lists roughly 150,000 clones; around 66% were seen once. Sequenced: PBMCs. These receptor sequences come from a woman in her 30s in good health and CMV-seropositive. The CDR3 runs from the conserved cysteine through the conserved F or W. Fields, in order: clone size, CDR3 length, D gene, J gene, V gene, CDR3 DNA, CDR3 protein. A D gene is named only where the DNA matches it firmly. The size entry is marked missing in some rows and otherwise reads once, few, many or a size class.

once	14	.	TRBJ2-3	TRBV9	TGTGCCAGCAGCGTAGGAGGTAGCACAGATACGCAGTATTTT	CASSVGGSTDTQYF
.	13	TRBD1	TRBJ1-2	TRBV5-4	TGTGCCAGCACCTTGGGACAGGGGGGCGGCTACACCTTC	CASTLGQGGGYTF
.	13	.	TRBJ1-1	TRBV7-8	TGTGCCAGCAGCTTAGGGTGGACAGCTGAAGCTTTCTTT	CASSLGWTAEAFF
.	15	.	TRBJ1-6	TRBV19	TGTGCCAGTAGCCCGGGGGAGATCGTTAATTCACCCCTCCACTTT	CASSPGEIVNSPLHF
.	14	.	TRBJ1-1	TRBV2	TGTGCCAGAGGGAGGGGGGGGATGAACACTGAAGCTTTCTTT	CARGRGGMNTEAFF
.	16	.	TRBJ1-5	TRBV30	TGTGCCTGGAGTTCCTCTCCCGGGAACAGCAATCAGCCCCAGCATTTT	CAWSSSPGNSNQPQHF
few	12	.	TRBJ2-7	TRBV5-6	TGTGCCAGCAGCCCTGGGACTCTCGAGCAGTACTTC	CASSPGTLEQYF
few	16	.	TRBJ2-6	TRBV4-2	TGTGCCAGCAGCCAAGTGGGACACTCTGGGGCCAACGTCCTGACTTTC	CASSQVGHSGANVLTF
.	11	.	TRBJ1-1	TRBV29-1	TGCAGCGTTGCCATGAACACTGAAGCTTTCTTT	CSVAMNTEAFF
.	17	TRBD1	TRBJ1-6	TRBV6-1	TGTGCCAGCAGTGAATGGGGACCGGGACAGGGGGTTTCACCCCTCCACTTT	CASSEWGPGQGVSPLHF